These 29 T cell receptor beta chains share one sample of origin, sequenced in a study of blood T cell repertoires in COVID-19 (dated by TCRdb to 2020 to 2021). The method was the immunoSEQ multiplex PCR assay. TCRdb obtained this table from immuneACCESS and retained in-frame rearrangements with V and J assigned. These tables miss some clones; where compared with another copy, unresolved V genes account for less than half of the shortfall, and the remainder is unexplained. This sample comprises fewer than 450,000 clones, more than 75% of them detected only once. The top ten constitute 6% to 7% of the sample. Sequenced sample: peripheral blood. Receptor source: a woman aged 50 to 60 with COVID-19, enrolled during active disease.

V is TRBV27 and J is TRBJ2-3; maybe TRBD2 (5 bases). Trimming removed 5 bases from V and 9 bases from J, with 18 bases in between. The CDR3 is 14 residues long. CDR1 and CDR2 from the germline V gene are MNHEY and SMNVEV (reference sequence). The CDR3 sequence is CASSPQLLGYTQYF. The DNA of the CDR3 is TGTGCCAGCAGTCCGCAATTACTAGGGTACACGCAGTATTTT.

This chain links TRBV11-2 with TRBJ1-1; no clear D. Germline V gene lookup returns CDR1 SGHAT and CDR2 FQNNGV. Trimming removed 0 bases from V and 0 bases from J, with 8 bases in between. CDR3 length: 15 amino acids. The CDR3 reads CASSLEQALNTEAFF. DNA for the CDR3: TGTGCCAGCAGCTTAGAGCAGGCGTTGAACACTGAAGCTTTCTTT.

J is TRBJ1-1 and V is TRBV2; D ambiguous. The CDR3 is made up of 13 amino acids. The germline V gene has CDR1 SNHLY and CDR2 FYNNEI. Trimming left V 4 bases short and J 2 bases short, with 8 bases between. DNA of the CDR3: TGTGCCAGCAGTGTAGGAGAAAACACTGAAGCTTTCTTT. Amino acids: CASSVGENTEAFF. Based on the CDR3 plus reference TRBV2 and TRBJ1-1, the full variable domain is EPEVTQTPSHQVTQMGQEVILRCVPISNHLYFYWYRQILGQKVEFLVSFYNNEISEKSEIFDDQFSVERPDGSNFTLKIRSTKLEDSAMYFCASSVGENTEAFFGQGTRLTVV.

This clone was observed once. The chain joins TRBV3-1 (or the pseudogene TRBV3-2) to TRBJ1-1; D possibly corresponds to TRBD1 (5 bases). V lost 6 bases and J 1 base, leaving 15 bases between the germline ends. This CDR3 spans 15 amino acids. Germline V lookup: CDR1 LGHDT, CDR2 YNNKEL (reference sequence). In DNA form, the CDR3 reads TGTGCCAGCAGTCTGCCCCACGGACAGAACACTGAAGCTTTCTTT. Residues: CASSLPHGQNTEAFF.

This chain uses TRBV7-2 with TRBJ2-1; 8 bases line up with TRBD2. This CDR3 is 16 amino acids long. Germline CDR1 SGHTA, CDR2 FQGNSA. V dropped 5 bases and J dropped 0; count of bases not matched to a gene: 6. For the CDR3, the DNA is TGTGCCAGCAGCATAAGTCTAGCGGGCTCCTACAATGAGCAGTTCTTC. It specifies CASSISLAGSYNEQFF.

The chain has TRBV27 and TRBJ2-1; no reliable D call. Germline CDR1 reads MNHEY; CDR2 reads SMNVEV (reference sequence). The V and J ends lost 0 bases and 4 bases respectively, with 10 bases between them. The CDR3 contains 15 residues. This chain's CDR3 is CASSLSADFYNEQFF. The CDR3 bases are TGTGCCAGCAGTTTATCAGCTGACTTTTACAATGAGCAGTTCTTC.

V is TRBV28 and J is TRBJ2-5, with unresolved D. The CDR3 extends over 15 amino acids. Trimming left V 5 bases short and J 0 bases short, with 13 bases between. Germline lookup yields CDR1 MDHEN and CDR2 SYDVKM. The CDR3 protein is CASSSREPYQETQYF. The CDR3 DNA reads TGTGCCAGCAGTAGTCGAGAGCCGTACCAAGAGACCCAGTACTTC.

This chain connects TRBV15 to TRBJ1-3, with 8 nucleotides matching TRBD1. CDR3 length equals 16 residues. J was trimmed by 2 bases and V by 5 bases; bases with no gene match: 8. Germline V gene sequence: CDR1 LNHNV, CDR2 YYDKDF (reference sequence). CDR3 bases: TGTGCCACCAGCGCTCACAGGGGACAGGCTGGAAACACCATATATTTT. It encodes CATSAHRGQAGNTIYF.

The chain carries TRBV5-6 and TRBJ1-1, with 8 positions matching TRBD1. Trimming cost V 2 bases and J 1 base; bases outside gene matches: 4. CDR1 is SGHDT and CDR2 is YYEEEE in the germline V gene. CDR3 size: 15 residues. The CDR3 coding sequence is TGTGCCAGCAGCTTAACAGGGGGTCCGAACACTGAAGCTTTCTTT. Amino acid sequence: CASSLTGGPNTEAFF. Variable domain in full (rest from reference TRBV5-6 and TRBJ1-1): DAGVTQSPTHLIKTRGQQVTLRCSPKSGHDTVSWYQQALGQGPQFIFQYYEEEERQRGNFPDRFSGHQFPNYSSELNVNALLLGDSALYLCASSLTGGPNTEAFFGQGTRLTVV.

The chain uses TRBV9 and TRBJ2-1, with TRBD2 matching over 11 bases. Trimming took 2 bases from V and 8 from J; bases not matched to a gene: 6. The CDR3 extends over 15 amino acids. Germline V CDR1 and CDR2: SGDLS, YYNGEE. In DNA form, the CDR3 reads TGTGCCAGCAGCGTTAGCGGGAGGGCCCGGGATGAGCAGTTCTTC. This sequence encodes CASSVSGRARDEQFF. Variable domain in full (rest from reference TRBV9 and TRBJ2-1): DSGVTQTPKHLITATGQRVTLRCSPRSGDLSVYWYQQSLDQGLQFLIQYYNGEERAKGNILERFSAQQFPDLHSELNLSSLELGDSALYFCASSVSGRARDEQFFGPGTRLTVL.

The chain has TRBV7-3 and TRBJ2-1; 7 bases are a match to TRBD2. V trimming: 1 base; J trimming: 7 bases; junction bases outside the gene matches: 10. CDR1 is SGHTA and CDR2 is FQGTGA in the germline V gene. This CDR3 region has 16 residues. CDR3 protein: CASSLNTGGSLNEQFF. CDR3 nucleotide sequence: TGTGCCAGCAGCTTAAATACTGGCGGGAGTTTAAATGAGCAGTTCTTC.

The chain recombines TRBV3-1 (or the pseudogene TRBV3-2) with TRBJ2-3, with TRBD2 identical over 14 bases. This CDR3 has 18 residues. Germline-derived CDR1 and CDR2 are LGHDT and YNNKEL (reference sequence). V lost 2 bases and J lost 4; bases outside the gene matches: 8. CDR3 amino acids: CASSQSPGTSGSSDTQYF. CDR3 DNA sequence: TGTGCCAGCAGCCAATCTCCCGGGACTAGCGGGAGTTCAGATACGCAGTATTTT.

The chain has TRBV5-1 and TRBJ2-1; 14 bases agree with TRBD2. The CDR3 has 15 amino acids. The V segment lost 5 bases and the J segment 12 bases; nucleotides outside the gene matches: 10. The germline gives CDR1 SGHRS, CDR2 YFSETQ. The CDR3 DNA reads TGCGCCAGCAGGGATCAGGGACTAGCGGGAGTAGGGCAGTTCTTC. Translating gives CASRDQGLAGVGQFF.

This clone occurred once. The V gene is TRBV30, the J gene TRBJ1-5; D gene ambiguous. This CDR3 spans 17 amino acids. The germline gives CDR1 GTSNPN, CDR2 SVGIG (reference sequence). V gave up 4 bases and J gave up 9 bases, with 28 bases separating them. CDR3 region: CAWTCNRAAYWIRPQHF. In nucleotides, the CDR3 is TGTGCCTGGACTTGCAATCGTGCGGCCTATTGGATTCGGCCCCAGCATTTT.

The chain carries TRBV6-5 and TRBJ2-1; D unresolved. The CDR3 sequence is 12 residues long. Trimming shortened V by 6 bases and J by 4 bases, and 7 bases separated the two germline ends. Germline V lookup: CDR1 MNHEY, CDR2 SVGAGI. Here the CDR3 reads CASSPRYNEQFF. The DNA of the CDR3 is TGTGCCAGCAGCCCCAGATACAATGAGCAGTTCTTC.

The V call is TRBV30, the J call TRBJ2-3; no clear D. This CDR3 is 14 amino acids long. Germline lookup yields CDR1 GTSNPN and CDR2 SVGIG (reference sequence). The V end lost 1 base, the J end lost 2 bases, and 10 bases lay between the germline ends. The CDR3 spells CAWSGNLYTDTQYF. The DNA of the CDR3 is TGTGCCTGGAGTGGTAATCTCTACACAGATACGCAGTATTTT.

The chain employs TRBV12-3 or TRBV12-4 and TRBJ1-1; D not certain. The CDR3 loop spans 13 amino acids. V lost 3 bases and J lost 1, with 6 bases in between. For the CDR3, the DNA is TGTGCCAGCAGTTTTTTCGGGAACACTGAAGCTTTCTTT. Translation gives CASSFFGNTEAFF.

Here the CDR3 reads CASSAPFTGVYNSPLHF. In DNA, the CDR3 is TGTGCCAGCAGTGCCCCATTTACAGGGGTGTATAATTCACCCCTCCACTTT. The rearrangement uses TRBV6-1 and TRBJ1-6; 7 nucleotides match TRBD1. There are 17 residues in the CDR3. Trimming took 4 bases from V and 4 from J; bases not matched to a gene: 10. CDR1 is MNHNS and CDR2 is SASEGT in the germline V gene.

V usage is TRBV30 and J usage is TRBJ2-5; possible D gene TRBD2, 5 bases. V shed 3 bases and J shed 7 bases, with 15 bases lying between them. Germline V gene lookup returns CDR1 GTSNPN and CDR2 SVGIG (reference sequence). This CDR3 spans 13 amino acids. The CDR3 region is CAWSPLALRTQYF. The CDR3 DNA reads TGTGCCTGGAGCCCTCTAGCTTTGCGGACCCAGTACTTC.

This chain connects TRBV24-1 to TRBJ2-2, with 8 bases identical to TRBD1. The trim removed 0 bases at V and 7 bases at J, leaving 6 bases unmatched. Germline lookup yields CDR1 KGHDR and CDR2 SFDVKD. This CDR3 region has 16 residues. In nucleotides, the CDR3 is TGTGCCACCAGTGATTTGGCAGGGGGCCTCGGCGGGGAGCTGTTTTTT. It specifies CATSDLAGGLGGELFF.

The chain uses TRBV10-3 and TRBJ2-6; the D gene is possibly TRBD1 (6 bases). Between the trimmed V and J ends, which lost 6 bases and 0 bases, there was a span of 15 bases. The CDR3 is 17 residues long. Germline V gene lookup returns CDR1 ENHRY and CDR2 SYGVKD. As DNA, the CDR3 is TGTGCCATCAGGCCGGGACAAACATCCTCTGGGGCCAACGTCCTGACTTTC. Protein sequence: CAIRPGQTSSGANVLTF.

The gene calls are TRBV7-2 and TRBJ2-4; D uncertain. In germline, CDR1 is SGHTA, CDR2 FQGNSA. CDR3 length equals 13 residues. V lost 5 bases to trimming and J lost 7 bases, with 12 bases between them. The CDR3 loop reads CASSPEVRNIQYF. CDR3 nucleotides: TGTGCCAGCAGCCCCGAGGTGAGGAACATTCAGTACTTC. The full variable domain, in which reference TRBV7-2 and TRBJ2-4 provide the parts outside the CDR3, is GAGVSQSPSNKVTEKGKDVELRCDPISGHTALYWYRQSLGQGLEFLIYFQGNSAPDKSGLPSDRFSAERTGGSVSTLTIQRTQQEDSAVYLCASSPEVRNIQYFGAGTRLSVL.

The CDR3 sequence: CASVRGAARASPEAFF. Written as DNA, the CDR3 is TGTGCCAGCGTCCGGGGGGCCGCACGAGCCTCCCCTGAAGCTTTCTTT. The chain recombines TRBV2 with TRBJ1-1; tentatively, D is TRBD1 (6 bases). The CDR3 length is 16 residues. CDR1 and CDR2 (germline): SNHLY, FYNNEI. Trimming left V 8 bases short and J 6 bases short, with 25 bases between.

In this sample, this clone turned up once. The chain couples TRBV6-5 to TRBJ1-1; D gene uncertain. This CDR3 is built from 14 residues. Germline V CDR1 and CDR2: MNHEY, SVGAGI. The ends were cut back, 6 bases at V and 4 bases at J, with 15 bases in the middle. The CDR3 here is CASRLGGSGTEAFF. CDR3 bases: TGTGCCAGCAGGCTTGGAGGGTCGGGCACTGAAGCTTTCTTT.

The chain joins TRBV11-1 to TRBJ2-5, with a tentative D call TRBD1 (6 bases). V was pared by 0 bases and J by 0 bases, with 11 bases between. Germline CDR1 is SGHAT and CDR2 is FQDESV (reference sequence). The CDR3 runs 16 residues. CDR3 DNA: TGTGCCAGCAGCTTAGCTGCCAGGGGACACCAAGAGACCCAGTACTTC. Protein: CASSLAARGHQETQYF.

The rearrangement links TRBV30 to TRBJ2-7, with TRBD2 as a possible D gene (5 bases). In germline, CDR1 is GTSNPN, CDR2 SVGIG (reference sequence). The CDR3 covers 14 residues. The V end was cut by 3 bases, the J end by 4 bases, with 16 bases between. The CDR3 reads CAWRTPPSGYEQYF. The CDR3 bases are TGTGCCTGGAGGACCCCTCCCTCGGGATACGAGCAGTACTTC. Combining the CDR3 with reference TRBV30 and TRBJ2-7 gives the whole variable domain SQTIHQWPATLVQPVGSPLSLECTVEGTSNPNLYWYRQAAGRGLQLLFYSVGIGQISSEVPQNLSASRPQDRQFILSSKKLLLSDSGFYLCAWRTPPSGYEQYFGPGTRLTVT.

The V call is TRBV27, the J call TRBJ2-2; no firm D call. The CDR3 sequence is 16 residues long. The V end lost 1 base, the J end lost 2 bases, and 11 bases lay between the germline ends. The germline V gene encodes CDR1 MNHEY and CDR2 SMNVEV (reference sequence). CDR3: CASSLYSSFNTGELFF. CDR3 bases: TGTGCCAGCAGTTTATACTCCTCCTTCAACACCGGGGAGCTGTTTTTT.

The chain couples TRBV18 to TRBJ1-3, with D maybe TRBD1 (6 bases). Germline lookup yields CDR1 KGHSH and CDR2 LQKENI. The CDR3 extends over 15 amino acids. Trimming removed 2 bases at V and 0 bases at J, with 8 bases between. The CDR3 here is CASSPDRYSGNTIYF. In DNA form, the CDR3 reads TGTGCCAGCTCACCAGACAGGTACTCTGGAAACACCATATATTTT.

CDR3 sequence reads: CASSPGTSGLSLETQYF. CDR3 bases: TGTGCCAGCAGCCCCGGGACTAGCGGATTGAGTTTGGAGACCCAGTACTTC. This chain links TRBV5-4 with TRBJ2-5; TRBD2 agrees at 11 bases. Germline values: CDR1 SGHNT, CDR2 YYREEE (reference sequence). J was trimmed by 5 bases and V by 4 bases; bases with no gene match: 13. The CDR3 is made up of 17 amino acids.